The 23 T cell receptor beta chains below all came from one sample that was sequenced in a study of shared clonotypes between healthy human individuals. Here immunoSEQ multiplex PCR was the method, and the copy in TCRdb shows in-frame clones only, minus some. The sample consists of about 800,000 clones, 95% to 97% of them appearing once. It was CD45RO-negative cells, positively selected for CCR7, that made up naive CD8 cells, with terminally differentiated effector memory CD45RA+ cells excluded. Source material: naive CD8+ T cells sorted from blood. These receptors were obtained from a young man in good health.

This clone has just one count. The chain carries TRBV19 and TRBJ2-7; the match to TRBD2 covers 7 bases. V trimming: 3 bases; J trimming: 5 bases; junction bases outside the gene matches: 4. Germline-derived CDR1 and CDR2 are LNHDA and SQIVND (reference sequence). The CDR3 loop spans 13 amino acids. The CDR3, as DNA: TGTGCCAGTAGTATTGAGGGAGGGAACGAGCAGTACTTC. This encodes CASSIEGGNEQYF.

This clone was picked up one time. CDR3 nucleotide sequence: TGTGCCAGCAGGGGGTGGCGGGAGGGTTCCTACAATGAGCAGTTCTTC. Its translation: CASRGWREGSYNEQFF. This chain connects TRBV28 to TRBJ2-1, with 9 bases lining up with TRBD2. The germline V gene has CDR1 MDHEN and CDR2 SYDVKM. J lost 1 base, V lost 6 bases, and 7 bases had no gene match. The CDR3 is 16 residues long.

The V and J genes are TRBV28 and TRBJ2-1; D perhaps matches TRBD1 (5 bases). The CDR3 is made up of 13 amino acids. V was shortened by 5 bases and J by 7 bases, with 12 bases between the two germline ends. From germline, CDR1 is MDHEN and CDR2 SYDVKM. In DNA form, the CDR3 reads TGTGCCAGCAGTCGACCCAGGGCGAATGAGCAGTTCTTC. Encoded protein: CASSRPRANEQFF.

The CDR3 bases are TGCACCAGCAGGCCGACTAGCGGGAGGACAGATACGCAGTATTTT. This gives the protein CTSRPTSGRTDTQYF. The rearrangement joins TRBV1 to TRBJ2-3; TRBD2 is taken as the D call from the table, unchecked against the DNA. TRBV1 is described as a pseudogene. This CDR3 has 15 residues.

A single count supports this clone. The rearrangement joins TRBV7-8 to TRBJ2-7; D remains ambiguous. From germline, CDR1 is SGHVS and CDR2 FQNEAQ. Trimming stripped 5 bases from V and 4 bases from J, with 15 bases between. This CDR3 has 14 amino acids. CDR3 region: CASSLFAARYEQYF. The CDR3 DNA reads as TGTGCCAGCAGCCTATTTGCGGCACGATACGAGCAGTACTTC.

V and J are TRBV27 and TRBJ2-3; a possible D gene is TRBD1 (6 bases). Trimming removed 5 bases at V and 0 bases at J, with 15 bases between. This CDR3 has 16 residues. Germline V gene data show CDR1 as MNHEY and CDR2 as SMNVEV (reference sequence). CDR3 sequence reads: CASSHLQGGSTDTQYF. CDR3 nucleotide sequence: TGTGCCAGCAGTCACCTACAGGGCGGTAGCACAGATACGCAGTATTTT.

This clone appeared once. The chain joins TRBV27 to TRBJ2-1; 11 bases line up with TRBD2. The CDR3 sequence is 20 residues long. Germline CDR1 MNHEY, CDR2 SMNVEV (reference sequence). Losses at the gene ends were 3 bases for V and 10 bases for J; bases not matched to a gene: 23. The CDR3 DNA reads TGTGCCAGCAGTTTTGGGTCCGGTGCTAGCGGGAGGCCCCTGGCGACGGAGCAGTTCTTC. Translated: CASSFGSGASGRPLATEQFF.

The chain couples TRBV11-2 to TRBJ2-2, with 11 bases lining up with TRBD1. Trimming took 5 bases from V and 6 from J; bases not matched to a gene: 2. This CDR3 has 14 residues. Germline V gives CDR1 SGHAT, CDR2 FQNNGV. The CDR3 sequence is CASSQGQGAGELFF. CDR3 DNA sequence: TGTGCCAGCAGCCAGGGACAGGGGGCCGGGGAGCTGTTTTTT. The full variable domain, in which reference TRBV11-2 and TRBJ2-2 provide the parts outside the CDR3, is EAGVAQSPRYKIIEKRQSVAFWCNPISGHATLYWYQQILGQGPKLLIQFQNNGVVDDSQLPKDRFSAERLKGVDSTLKIQPAKLEDSAVYLCASSQGQGAGELFFGEGSRLTVL.

The chain uses TRBV18 and TRBJ2-7; D call uncertain. CDR3 length equals 13 residues. Between the trimmed V and J ends, which lost 4 bases and 6 bases, there was a span of 13 bases. Germline V lookup: CDR1 KGHSH, CDR2 LQKENI. This chain's CDR3 is CASSQGSVREQYF. As DNA, the CDR3 is TGTGCCAGCTCACAGGGATCGGTGCGCGAGCAGTACTTC.

The V gene is TRBV29-1, the J gene TRBJ2-1, with 8 bases fitting TRBD2. This CDR3 region has 15 residues. With V trimmed by 0 bases and J by 5 bases, 6 bases remained unmatched. Looked up from germline, CDR1 is SQVTM and CDR2 is ANQGSEA. DNA for the CDR3: TGCAGCGTTGAAGATGGCGGGAGGTCCGACAATGAGCAGTTCTTC. Its protein is CSVEDGGRSDNEQFF.

The chain uses TRBV21-1 and TRBJ2-7; the D call TRBD2 from the table was never checked on the DNA. TRBV21-1 is classified as a pseudogene. This CDR3 has 15 amino acids. CDR3 loop: CASSKALSQGGEQYF. In nucleotides, the CDR3 is TGTGCCAGCAGCAAAGCGCTTTCTCAGGGAGGCGAGCAGTACTTC.

V usage is TRBV19 and J usage is TRBJ2-7; D is perhaps TRBD1 (5 bases). V shed 2 bases and J shed 2 bases, with 19 bases lying between them. The germline V gene has CDR1 LNHDA and CDR2 SQIVND (reference sequence). This CDR3 spans 17 amino acids. CDR3 loop: CASSISGVGQSTYEQYF. The DNA for the CDR3 is TGTGCCAGTAGTATATCGGGCGTGGGGCAGTCCACCTACGAGCAGTACTTC.

Concerning this clone itself: Within the sample, other DNA sequences also encode this same CDR3. V is TRBV19 and J is TRBJ2-7; possible D gene TRBD1, 5 bases. The CDR3 totals 13 residues. The V and J ends lost 1 base and 3 bases respectively, with 7 bases between them. Germline loops: CDR1 LNHDA, CDR2 SQIVND (reference sequence). The CDR3 loop reads CASSIGGNYEQYF. CDR3 DNA: TGTGCCAGTAGTATAGGGGGCAACTACGAGCAGTACTTC.

V and J are TRBV6-1 and TRBJ2-7; D is possibly TRBD1 (5 bases). The CDR3 runs to 12 residues. The germline V and J ends were trimmed by 5 bases and 7 bases, with 12 bases remaining between them. Germline V gene lookup returns CDR1 MNHNS and CDR2 SASEGT. In DNA form, the CDR3 reads TGTGCCAGCAGTTGGACATCCTTGGAGCAGTACTTC. Its protein product is CASSWTSLEQYF.

The V call is TRBV29-1, the J call TRBJ2-1; possibly TRBD1 or TRBD2 for D (5 bases each). Germline V gene data show CDR1 as SQVTM and CDR2 as ANQGSEA. V lost 3 bases and J 8 bases, leaving 17 bases between the germline ends. The CDR3 has 14 amino acids. CDR3 region: CSVEDGTWMDEQFF. In nucleotides, the CDR3 is TGCAGCGTTGAGGACGGGACCTGGATGGATGAGCAGTTCTTC.

Comments on this clone: The sample carries other DNA sequences with the same CDR3. The chain employs TRBV6-5 and TRBJ2-1, with D tentatively TRBD2 (6 bases). The V end lost 0 bases, the J end lost 6 bases, and 9 bases lay between the germline ends. CDR3 length equals 14 residues. In germline, CDR1 is MNHEY, CDR2 SVGAGI. The CDR3 DNA follows: TGTGCCAGCAGTTACTCTGGGGGGAGCAATGAGCAGTTCTTC. Protein product: CASSYSGGSNEQFF.

This chain links TRBV5-1 with TRBJ1-2; D perhaps matches TRBD1 (6 bases). CDR3 length equals 17 residues. V was shortened by 1 base and J by 2 bases, with 18 bases between the two germline ends. Germline V CDR1 and CDR2: SGHRS, YFSETQ. In DNA, the CDR3 is TGCGCCAGCAGCTTGTCCCCAGGAGGACAGCACAACTATGGCTACACCTTC. This codes for CASSLSPGGQHNYGYTF.

The chain combines TRBV28 with TRBJ2-5, with D tentatively TRBD2 (6 bases). The CDR3 has 14 residues. Trimming shortened V by 5 bases and J by 2 bases, and 12 bases separated the two germline ends. Germline CDR1 MDHEN, CDR2 SYDVKM. The DNA of the CDR3 is TGTGCCAGCAGTACGGGACTCGCACAAGAGACCCAGTACTTC. This translates into CASSTGLAQETQYF.

V is TRBV11-2 and J is TRBJ2-7; D unresolved. V dropped 4 bases and J dropped 1 base, with 8 bases sitting between them. The CDR3 runs to 13 residues. CDR1 and CDR2 (germline): SGHAT, FQNNGV. This chain's CDR3 is CASSYEVSYEQYF. For the CDR3, the DNA is TGTGCCAGCAGCTACGAGGTATCCTACGAGCAGTACTTC.

In DNA, the CDR3 is TGTGCCAGCAGCTTAGGGCTCGGACAGGGAAGGCGGGAAGAAGCTTTCTTT. Protein sequence: CASSLGLGQGRREEAFF. The chain combines TRBV7-8 with TRBJ1-1, with 8 bases identical to TRBD1. Trimming removed 1 base from V and 8 bases from J; junction bases left unmatched: 15. The length of the CDR3 is 17 residues. The germline V gene has CDR1 SGHVS and CDR2 FQNEAQ.

The rearrangement uses TRBV4-1 and TRBJ1-4; 7 bases agree with TRBD1. The CDR3 is 17 amino acids. Per germline, CDR1 MGHRA and CDR2 YSYEKL. Germline trimming cut 3 bases from V and 0 bases from J; bases unmatched to any gene: 7. The CDR3 loop reads CASSHEGQLATNEKLFF. The CDR3 DNA is TGCGCCAGCAGCCATGAGGGACAGCTTGCAACTAATGAAAAACTGTTTTTT.

V usage is TRBV19 and J usage is TRBJ2-7; a weak D match, TRBD1 (6 bases). Trimming removed 3 bases at V and 5 bases at J, with 11 bases between. The CDR3 is made up of 13 amino acids. Per germline, CDR1 LNHDA and CDR2 SQIVND (reference sequence). The chain's CDR3 is CASSITGRDEQYF. CDR3 nucleotide sequence: TGTGCCAGTAGTATTACAGGGCGTGACGAGCAGTACTTC. Supplemented by reference TRBV19 and TRBJ2-7, the full variable domain reads DGGITQSPKYLFRKEGQNVTLSCEQNLNHDAMYWYRQDPGQGLRLIYYSQIVNDFQKGDIAEGYSVSREKKESFPLTVTSAQKNPTAFYLCASSITGRDEQYFGPGTRLTVT.

The chain's CDR3 is CASSPRQGSSGNTIYF. The CDR3 DNA follows: TGTGCCAGCAGCCCAAGACAGGGCAGCTCTGGAAACACCATATATTTT. The genes are TRBV7-6 and TRBJ1-3, with 7 nucleotides matching TRBD1. Trimming at V came to 5 bases and at J to 0 bases, leaving 7 bases not matched to a gene. Germline-derived CDR1 and CDR2 are SGHVS and FNYEAQ. The CDR3 has 16 residues.